This is a list of T cell receptor beta chains from one sample in a study of blood T cell repertoires in COVID-19. Data came from immunoSEQ multiplex PCR; TCRdb stores just in-frame clones and leaves some out. This sample has roughly 47,000 clones, with over 75% found just once. Sequenced material: peripheral blood. These receptors were collected from a man over 45 with acute or convalescent COVID-19. Both conserved end residues are trimmed from each CDR3. Fields, in order: CDR3 length, V gene, J gene, CDR3 protein.

13	TRBV6-5	TRBJ1-1	ASRPGTGSGTEAF
15	TRBV11-3	TRBJ2-2	ASSPGLAGVYTGELF
12	TRBV7-9	TRBJ1-1	ASSLFLGGTEAF
12	TRBV10-2	TRBJ1-5	ASSASGIDQPQH
13	TRBV5-1	TRBJ1-1	ASNADRMENTEAF
16	TRBV5-1	TRBJ2-7	ASSLRGQGDLRVYEQY
13	TRBV4-2	TRBJ2-1	ASSQVAGLRNEQF
10	TRBV29-1	TRBJ2-1	STRQGIDEQF
12	TRBV24-1	TRBJ1-5	ATMGGNSNQPQH
10	TRBV6-6	TRBJ1-1	AGHRENTEAF
11	TRBV7-9	TRBJ1-1	ASSLKRDTEAF
12	TRBV9	TRBJ2-7	ASSVVPGGYEQY
12	TRBV6-5	TRBJ1-5	ASRPGFSNQPQH
12	TRBV9	TRBJ1-1	ASSLLGSSSEAF
13	TRBV4-1	TRBJ2-5	ASSQVISYRETQY
12	TRBV25-1	TRBJ1-2	ASSANQANSGYT
10	TRBV12-3/TRBV12-4	TRBJ1-2	ASSHDSYGYT
13	TRBV28	TRBJ1-2	ASGNGQGKSYGYT
14	TRBV11-3	TRBJ1-3	ASSLDPGQGANTIY
10	TRBV4-1	TRBJ2-3	ASSQDGDTQY
12	TRBV9	TRBJ1-1	ASSVVMGDAEAF
15	TRBV9	TRBJ2-3	ASSVAVGREGTDTQY
12	TRBV28	TRBJ1-4	ASSLSGVYEKLF
18	TRBV2	TRBJ1-5	ASSILSGTGGRESNQPQH
11	TRBV5-1	TRBJ1-5	ASSADSNQPQH
13	TRBV11-3	TRBJ2-5	ASSQREGLIETQY
12	TRBV3-1/TRBV3-2	TRBJ1-3	ASSQTGGGNTIY